The clone carrying this T cell receptor (beta chain) was recorded a few times. Its cognate antigen is unknown. Relapse after autologous stem cell transplantation occurred in every patient, and brentuximab vedotin exposure varied. The data derive from a study of PD-1 blockade in classical Hodgkin lymphoma. For the study at large: A 3 mg/kg intravenous dose of nivolumab was received by patients every 2 weeks. Study-wide results and limits: Repertoire difference causes, possibly disease activity or prior therapy, remain undefined. Patients starting nivolumab less than 1 year after ASCT had lower diversity and were excluded from later analyses. It was among complete responders that baseline diversity resembled that of newly diagnosed patients.

Repertoires were generated with immunoSEQ multiplex PCR, while TCRdb's copy carries only in-frame clones and drops some. Of tens of thousands of clones listed, over 60% are singletons. The CDR3 length is 14 residues. With 3 bases removed from V and 6 bases from J, the gap between germline ends came to 14 bases. From germline, CDR1 is LNHDA and CDR2 SQIVND (reference sequence). The chain couples TRBV19 to TRBJ1-2, with a possible D match to TRBD1 (6 bases). This clonotype originated in a human donor with classical Hodgkin lymphoma. The sequencing used peripheral blood mononuclear cells (PBMCs), collected at baseline. The CDR3 protein is CASSILAGVDGYTF. The DNA for the CDR3 is TGTGCCAGTAGTATTTTGGCAGGGGTAGATGGCTACACCTTC.